This TCR beta chain was sequenced for a study of OX40 agonist ivuxolimab in advanced cancers. Study-wide context: Ivuxolimab, an antibody that agonizes OX40 (CD134), was administered to the patients. Dose-escalation patients' cancers were hepatocellular carcinoma, melanoma, renal cell or head and neck cancer. Study results and limitations: It was also the case that some nonresponders had low normalized T-cell clonal expansion. At doses 0.1 to 3.0 mg/kg, CD4+ and CD8+ clones expanded.

Here immunoSEQ multiplex PCR was the method, and the copy in TCRdb shows in-frame clones only, minus some. The table includes under 60,000 clones, about 87% detected once. In regard to this clone: Its cognate antigen is unknown.

The sequence was obtained from an adult with an advanced solid tumor such as melanoma, head and neck, liver or kidney cancer. Here the sequenced sample was CD4+ or CD8+ T cells sorted from blood, taken in a trial of the OX40 agonist ivuxolimab.

The CDR3 reads CASSYSLAGQETQYF. The CDR3 nucleotides read TGTGCCAGCAGTTACTCGCTAGCGGGACAAGAGACCCAGTACTTC. The chain combines TRBV6-6 with TRBJ2-5; 9 bases map to TRBD2. Trimming took 0 bases from V and 2 from J; bases not matched to a gene: 1. The CDR3 length is 15 residues. The germline gives CDR1 MNHNY, CDR2 SVGAGI (reference sequence).